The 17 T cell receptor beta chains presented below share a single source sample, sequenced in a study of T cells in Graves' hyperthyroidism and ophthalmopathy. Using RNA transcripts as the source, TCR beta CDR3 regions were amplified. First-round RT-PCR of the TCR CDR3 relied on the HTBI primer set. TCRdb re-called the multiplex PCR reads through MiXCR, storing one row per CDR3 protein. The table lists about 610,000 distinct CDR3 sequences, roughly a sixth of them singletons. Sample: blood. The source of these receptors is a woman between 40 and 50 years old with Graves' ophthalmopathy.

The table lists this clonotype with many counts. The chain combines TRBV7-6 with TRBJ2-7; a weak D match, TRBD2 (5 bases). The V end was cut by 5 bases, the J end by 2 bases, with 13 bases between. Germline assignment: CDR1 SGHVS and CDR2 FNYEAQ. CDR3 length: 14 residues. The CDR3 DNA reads TGTGCCAGCAGCCCTCTGGACTCTCCCTACGAGCAGTACTTC. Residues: CASSPLDSPYEQYF.

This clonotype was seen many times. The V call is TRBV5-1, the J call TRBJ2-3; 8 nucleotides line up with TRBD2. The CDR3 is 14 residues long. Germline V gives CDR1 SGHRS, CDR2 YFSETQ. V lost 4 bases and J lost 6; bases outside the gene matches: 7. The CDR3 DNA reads TGCGCCAGCAGCCCAGGGACTAGTTCGGATACGCAGTATTTT. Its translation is CASSPGTSSDTQYF.

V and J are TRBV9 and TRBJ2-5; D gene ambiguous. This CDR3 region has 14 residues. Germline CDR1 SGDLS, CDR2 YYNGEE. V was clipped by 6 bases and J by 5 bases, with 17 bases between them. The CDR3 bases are TGTGCCAGCACCCCTGGGTCTTCCCGGGAGACCCAGTACTTC. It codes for CASTPGSSRETQYF. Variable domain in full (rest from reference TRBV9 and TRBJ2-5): DSGVTQTPKHLITATGQRVTLRCSPRSGDLSVYWYQQSLDQGLQFLIQYYNGEERAKGNILERFSAQQFPDLHSELNLSSLELGDSALYFCASTPGSSRETQYFGPGTRLLVL.

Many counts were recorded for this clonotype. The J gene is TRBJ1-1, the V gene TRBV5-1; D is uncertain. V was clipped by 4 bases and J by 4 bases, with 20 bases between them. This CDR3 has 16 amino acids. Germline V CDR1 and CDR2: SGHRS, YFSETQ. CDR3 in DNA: TGCGCCAGCAGCCCTCAGAGGATCGGGCGGAGCACTGAAGCTTTCTTT. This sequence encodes CASSPQRIGRSTEAFF.

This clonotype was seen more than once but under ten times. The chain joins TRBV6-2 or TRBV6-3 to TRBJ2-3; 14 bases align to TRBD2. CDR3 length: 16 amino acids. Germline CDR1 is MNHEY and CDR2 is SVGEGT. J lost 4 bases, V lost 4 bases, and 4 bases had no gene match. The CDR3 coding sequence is TGTGCCAGCAGTTCTGGACTAGCGGGAGGTTCAGATACGCAGTATTTT. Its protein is CASSSGLAGGSDTQYF.

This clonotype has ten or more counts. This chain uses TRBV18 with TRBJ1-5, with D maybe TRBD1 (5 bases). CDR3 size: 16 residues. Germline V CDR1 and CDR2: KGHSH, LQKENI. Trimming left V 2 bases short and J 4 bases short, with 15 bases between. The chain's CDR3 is CASSPSRQLNNQPQHF. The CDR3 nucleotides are TGTGCCAGCTCACCATCCCGACAGCTTAATAATCAGCCCCAGCATTTT.

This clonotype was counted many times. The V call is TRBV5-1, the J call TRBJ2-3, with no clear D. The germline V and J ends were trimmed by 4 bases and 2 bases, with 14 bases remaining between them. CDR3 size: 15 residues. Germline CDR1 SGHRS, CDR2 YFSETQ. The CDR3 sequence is CASSDPVRPTDTQYF. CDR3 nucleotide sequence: TGCGCCAGCAGCGACCCTGTAAGGCCCACAGATACGCAGTATTTT.

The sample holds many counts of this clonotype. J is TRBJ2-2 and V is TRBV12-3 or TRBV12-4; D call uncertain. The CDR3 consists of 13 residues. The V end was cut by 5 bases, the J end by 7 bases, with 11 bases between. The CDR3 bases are TGTGCCAGCAGTCCCGGGTGGGTCGGGGAGCTGTTTTTT. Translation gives CASSPGWVGELFF.

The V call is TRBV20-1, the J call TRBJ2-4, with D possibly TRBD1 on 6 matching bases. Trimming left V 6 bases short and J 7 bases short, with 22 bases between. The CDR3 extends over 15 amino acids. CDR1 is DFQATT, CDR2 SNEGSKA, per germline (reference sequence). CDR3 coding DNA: TGCAGTGCCCGCCTCCCAGACAGGCAACACAACATTCAGTACTTC. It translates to CSARLPDRQHNIQYF.

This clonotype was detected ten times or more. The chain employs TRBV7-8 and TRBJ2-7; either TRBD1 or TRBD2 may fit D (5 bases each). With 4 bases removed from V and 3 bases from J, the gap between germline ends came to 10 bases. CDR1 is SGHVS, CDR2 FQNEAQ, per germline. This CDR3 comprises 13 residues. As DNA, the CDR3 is TGTGCCAGCAGCTCCGGGACGCTCTACGAGCAGTACTTC. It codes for CASSSGTLYEQYF.

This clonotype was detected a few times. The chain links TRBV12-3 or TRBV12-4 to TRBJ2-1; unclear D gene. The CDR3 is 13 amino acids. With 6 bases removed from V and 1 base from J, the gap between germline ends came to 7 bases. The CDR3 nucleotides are TGTGCCAGCAGACCCGTTTCCTACAATGAGCAGTTCTTC. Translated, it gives CASRPVSYNEQFF.

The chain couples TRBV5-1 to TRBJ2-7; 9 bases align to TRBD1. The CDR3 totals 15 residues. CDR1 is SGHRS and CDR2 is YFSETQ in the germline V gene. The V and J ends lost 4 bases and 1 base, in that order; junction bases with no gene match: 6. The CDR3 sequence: CASSTGQGISYEQYF. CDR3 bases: TGCGCCAGCAGCACCGGACAGGGGATATCCTACGAGCAGTACTTC.

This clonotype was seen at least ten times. The CDR3 loop is CASSQTQASGNTIYF. CDR3 coding DNA: TGTGCCAGCAGTCAGACACAGGCCTCTGGAAACACCATATATTTT. The V gene is TRBV2, the J gene TRBJ1-3, with D tentatively TRBD1 (5 bases). The CDR3 length is 15 residues. CDR1 SNHLY and CDR2 FYNNEI come from the germline V gene. Trimming pared 5 bases from V and 0 bases from J, leaving 11 bases between.

CDR3 sequence: CASSETLQGAVGYTF. CDR3 in DNA: TGTGCCAGCAGCGAGACCCTCCAGGGGGCTGTAGGCTACACCTTC. This chain joins TRBV2 and TRBJ1-2; 8 bases fit TRBD1. Germline trimming cut 6 bases from V and 8 bases from J; bases unmatched to any gene: 14. Germline CDR1 reads SNHLY; CDR2 reads FYNNEI. This CDR3 has 15 amino acids.

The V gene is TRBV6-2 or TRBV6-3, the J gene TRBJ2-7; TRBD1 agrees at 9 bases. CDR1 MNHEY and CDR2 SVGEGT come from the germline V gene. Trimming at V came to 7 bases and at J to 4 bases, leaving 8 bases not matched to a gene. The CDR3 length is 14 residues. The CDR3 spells CASKGTGKNYEQYF. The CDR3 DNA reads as TGTGCCAGCAAAGGGACAGGGAAAAATTACGAGCAGTACTTC.

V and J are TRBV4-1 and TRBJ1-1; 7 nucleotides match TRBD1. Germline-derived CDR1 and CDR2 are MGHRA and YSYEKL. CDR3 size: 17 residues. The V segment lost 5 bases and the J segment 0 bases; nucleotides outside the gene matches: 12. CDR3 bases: TGCGCCAGCAGCTCACAGGGGTTCCGGGGGATGAACACTGAAGCTTTCTTT. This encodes CASSSQGFRGMNTEAFF.

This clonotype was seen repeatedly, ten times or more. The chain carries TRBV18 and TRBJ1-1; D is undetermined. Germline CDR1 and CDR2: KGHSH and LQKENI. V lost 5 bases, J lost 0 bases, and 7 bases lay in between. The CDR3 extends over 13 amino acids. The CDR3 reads CASSNGVNTEAFF. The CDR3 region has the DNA TGTGCCAGCTCAAATGGCGTGAACACTGAAGCTTTCTTT.